Presented here are 22 T cell receptor beta chains from one specimen sequenced in a study of OX40 agonist ivuxolimab in advanced cancers. Measured with immunoSEQ multiplex PCR; TCRdb has only the in-frame clones, and not every one. This sample carries tens of thousands of clones, roughly four fifths of them seen once, and the ten largest clones take almost 4.5%. Material: CD4+ or CD8+ T cells sorted from blood, obtained in a trial of the OX40 agonist ivuxolimab. The receptor set was obtained from an adult with an advanced solid tumor such as melanoma, head and neck, liver or kidney cancer.

The V call is TRBV7-6, the J call TRBJ1-4, with D perhaps matching TRBD1 (5 bases). CDR1 is SGHVS and CDR2 is FNYEAQ in the germline V gene. This CDR3 has 14 amino acids. Trimming removed 1 base from V and 4 bases from J, with 7 bases in between. The CDR3 sequence: CASSLVDSNEKLFF. As DNA, the CDR3 is TGTGCCAGCAGCTTAGTTGACAGTAATGAAAAACTGTTTTTT.

This chain uses TRBV5-1 with TRBJ2-3; D is perhaps TRBD1 (5 bases). The CDR3 sequence is 14 residues long. Germline V gene sequence: CDR1 SGHRS, CDR2 YFSETQ. V shed 4 bases and J shed 2 bases, with 11 bases lying between them. DNA for the CDR3: TGCGCCAGCAGCGATACAGGAAACACAGATACGCAGTATTTT. Translating gives CASSDTGNTDTQYF.

The chain joins TRBV7-2 to TRBJ2-7, with TRBD1 matching over 11 bases. CDR3 size: 15 residues. CDR1 and CDR2 (germline): SGHTA, FQGNSA. The junction had 8 bases not matched to a gene; V was cut back by 5 bases and J by 5 bases. The CDR3 nucleotides are TGTGCCAGCAGCCTGACGGGACAGGGGGTCGACGAGCAGTACTTC. Translated, it gives CASSLTGQGVDEQYF.

CDR3 residues: CASSQYIGYEQYF. The CDR3 DNA sequence: TGCGCCAGCAGCCAATATATCGGCTACGAGCAGTACTTC. The J gene is TRBJ2-7, the V gene TRBV4-3; D is unclear. CDR3 length: 13 amino acids. Trimming removed 2 bases at V and 3 bases at J, with 8 bases between. Germline CDR1 LGHNA, CDR2 YSLEER.

This clone was observed a handful of times. CDR3 loop: CASSLTGGKETQYF. CDR3 sequence (DNA): TGTGCCAGCAGCTTAACAGGCGGCAAGGAGACCCAGTACTTC. The genes are TRBV11-1 and TRBJ2-5, with D tentatively TRBD1 (5 bases). Germline V gene lookup returns CDR1 SGHAT and CDR2 FQDESV (reference sequence). Trimming removed 2 bases at V and 5 bases at J, with 12 bases between. The CDR3 totals 14 residues. Full variable domain (rest looked up from reference TRBV11-1 and TRBJ2-5): EAEVAQSPRYKITEKSQAVAFWCDPISGHATLYWYRQILGQGPELLVQFQDESVVDDSQLPKDRFSAERLKGVDSTLKIQPAELGDSAMYLCASSLTGGKETQYFGPGTRLLVL.

The rearrangement joins TRBV6-1 to TRBJ1-2; D is unclear. The CDR3 contains 14 residues. Germline V CDR1 and CDR2: MNHNS, SASEGT. V dropped 1 base and J dropped 9 bases, with 15 bases sitting between them. The CDR3 coding sequence is TGTGCCAGCAGTGAAGGAGGGCTTTCCAGGAGCTACACCTTC. Residues: CASSEGGLSRSYTF.

This clone was detected a few times. This chain connects TRBV6-6 to TRBJ2-2; 7 bases map to TRBD2. Losses at the gene ends were 4 bases for V and 8 bases for J; bases not matched to a gene: 7. Germline V CDR1 and CDR2: MNHNY, SVGAGI (reference sequence). The CDR3 contains 14 residues. Here the CDR3 reads CASSSGGGTGELFF. The CDR3 DNA reads TGTGCCAGCAGTTCCGGCGGGGGTACGGGGGAGCTGTTTTTT.

The rearrangement uses TRBV2 and TRBJ2-5; 7 positions match TRBD2. The CDR3 has 15 residues. J lost 2 bases, V lost 5 bases, and 8 bases had no gene match. CDR1 and CDR2 from the germline V gene are SNHLY and FYNNEI. CDR3 protein: CASSPAGRGQETQYF. CDR3 sequence (DNA): TGTGCCAGCAGTCCGGCGGGGCGGGGGCAAGAGACCCAGTACTTC.

The rearrangement links TRBV6-1 to TRBJ1-2; no clear D gene. The CDR3 sequence is 13 residues long. The ends were cut back, 5 bases at V and 8 bases at J, with 15 bases in the middle. The germline V gene encodes CDR1 MNHNS and CDR2 SASEGT. CDR3 bases: TGTGCCAGCAGTCGCCCGCTTGGCGCGGGCTACACCTTC. Translating it yields CASSRPLGAGYTF.

Concerning this clone: The germline gene is not matched at one end of the junction; a read error may be the cause. This chain links TRBV5-1 with TRBJ2-3; 12 nucleotides line up with TRBD2. Germline lookup yields CDR1 SGHRS and CDR2 YFSETQ. This CDR3 spans 15 amino acids. This CDR3 reads CASSLGLAGVPGTDF. DNA for the CDR3: TGCGCCAGCAGCTTGGGACTAGCGGGGGTTCCGGGCACGGATTTT.

This chain joins TRBV4-3 and TRBJ1-6; D is ambiguous. Germline V gene sequence: CDR1 LGHNA, CDR2 YSLEER. The CDR3 runs 15 residues. Trimming cost V 1 base and J 7 bases, with 11 bases left between them. CDR3 residues: CASSQVGGGNSPLHF. CDR3 in DNA: TGCGCCAGCAGCCAAGTTGGAGGTGGCAATTCACCCCTCCACTTT.

This clone appeared a single time. The chain is built from TRBV11-2 and TRBJ2-2; TRBD1 matches at 7 bases. Germline assignment: CDR1 SGHAT and CDR2 FQNNGV. J lost 5 bases, V lost 4 bases, and 7 bases had no gene match. The CDR3 consists of 15 residues. CDR3 region: CASSWETGQTGELFF. The CDR3 nucleotides read TGTGCCAGCAGCTGGGAGACAGGGCAGACCGGGGAGCTGTTTTTT.

The chain links TRBV19 to TRBJ2-5, with 7 bases that match TRBD2. The CDR3 loop spans 14 amino acids. Germline trimming cut 5 bases from V and 4 bases from J; bases unmatched to any gene: 7. CDR1 and CDR2 (germline): LNHDA, SQIVND (reference sequence). The CDR3 spells CASSSSGTTETQYF. In DNA, the CDR3 is TGTGCCAGTAGTTCCTCCGGGACTACAGAGACCCAGTACTTC.

The chain couples TRBV6-1 to TRBJ2-7; perhaps TRBD1 as D (5 bases). Germline CDR1 is MNHNS and CDR2 is SASEGT. This CDR3 comprises 11 residues. With 4 bases removed from V and 12 bases from J, the gap between germline ends came to 13 bases. Here the CDR3 DNA reads TGTGCCAGCAGTGTAACAGGAGCACCGTACTTC. The encoded protein is CASSVTGAPYF.

The CDR3 region has the DNA TGTGCCAGTAGCTTAGAGCTAGCGGGGGGGCCAAATCATGAGCAGTTCTTC. Its translation: CASSLELAGGPNHEQFF. This chain joins TRBV19 and TRBJ2-1, with 12 bases aligning to TRBD2. V shed 6 bases and J 8 bases; nucleotides not matched to a gene: 14. This CDR3 is built from 17 residues. CDR1 is LNHDA and CDR2 is SQIVND in the germline V gene (reference sequence).

The chain recombines TRBV7-9 with TRBJ1-1, with TRBD1 identical over 8 bases. The CDR3 extends over 14 amino acids. CDR1 and CDR2 (germline): SEHNR, FQNEAQ (reference sequence). The V gene end was trimmed by 6 bases and the J gene end by 1 base; junction bases not matched to a gene: 4. CDR3 sequence reads: CASRYGQGNTEAFF. The CDR3 nucleotides are TGTGCCAGCAGATACGGACAGGGGAACACTGAAGCTTTCTTT.

This chain connects TRBV13 to TRBJ2-2; no clear D gene. With 6 bases removed from V and 7 bases from J, the gap between germline ends came to 9 bases. This CDR3 contains 12 residues. CDR1 and CDR2 from the germline V gene are PRHDT and FYEKMQ (reference sequence). CDR3 sequence (DNA): TGTGCCAGCAGTTACAGTGTCGGGGAGCTGTTTTTT. As protein: CASSYSVGELFF.

The V gene is TRBV28, the J gene TRBJ1-1, with D unresolved. V lost 7 bases and J lost 10, with 13 bases in between. Germline CDR1 and CDR2: MDHEN and SYDVKM. The CDR3 has 11 amino acids. The CDR3 sequence is CASTDFGRAFF. CDR3 sequence (DNA): TGTGCCAGCACCGACTTCGGGCGAGCTTTCTTT.

The CDR3 protein is CASSTGTGNTEAFF. CDR3 sequence (DNA): TGCGCCAGCAGCACCGGGACGGGGAACACTGAAGCTTTCTTT. This sequence joins TRBV5-1 and TRBJ1-1; weak D call: TRBD1 (5 bases). The germline V gene encodes CDR1 SGHRS and CDR2 YFSETQ. Trimming pared 4 bases from V and 1 base from J, leaving 11 bases between. The CDR3 covers 14 residues.

This clone appeared a single time. The J gene is TRBJ1-2, the V gene TRBV18; 9 positions match TRBD1. CDR1 KGHSH and CDR2 LQKENI come from the germline V gene. CDR3 length: 17 residues. Trimming took 2 bases from V and 3 from J; bases not matched to a gene: 10. In DNA form, the CDR3 reads TGTGCCAGCTCACCATACGGTCCGGGACAGGGTTACTATGGCTACACCTTC. Its translation is CASSPYGPGQGYYGYTF.

This clone was seen only a few times. The rearrangement joins TRBV6-5 to TRBJ1-6, with 11 bases that match TRBD1. The CDR3 totals 13 residues. In germline, CDR1 is MNHEY, CDR2 SVGAGI. V dropped 9 bases and J dropped 7; count of bases not matched to a gene: 2. This chain's CDR3 is CASRDRGNSPLHF. The CDR3, as DNA: TGTGCCAGTCGGGACAGGGGGAATTCACCCCTCCACTTT.

V and J are TRBV28 and TRBJ1-4; the match to TRBD1 covers 11 bases. Germline V gene lookup returns CDR1 MDHEN and CDR2 SYDVKM. This CDR3 has 14 residues. Trimming removed 6 bases from V and 10 bases from J; junction bases left unmatched: 7. CDR3 sequence reads: CASSTGTGGRKLFF. The CDR3, as DNA: TGTGCCAGCAGCACCGGGACAGGGGGTCGAAAACTGTTTTTT.